These 18 T cell receptor beta chains came from one sample sequenced in a study of blood T cells in healthy people across ages. Sample-barcoded 5' priming and a J-beta primer mix drove a second PCR of roughly 7 to 11 cycles. TCRdb itself ran the 5' RACE reads through MiXCR, one entry per CDR3 protein. Found here are hundreds of thousands of distinct CDR3 sequences, around 68% of them singletons; the top ten hold about 30%. The sample comprised blood. These receptor sequences come from a man aged 30 to 45 in good health.

This clonotype was picked up a small number of times. This chain's CDR3 is CASSQMGRGWNSPLHF. Written as DNA, the CDR3 is TGTGCCAGCAGCCAAATGGGCAGGGGGTGGAATTCACCCCTCCACTTT. The gene calls are TRBV4-2 and TRBJ1-6, with TRBD1 matching over 7 bases. This CDR3 region has 16 residues. Germline lookup yields CDR1 LGHNA and CDR2 YNFKEQ. J lost 7 bases, V lost 2 bases, and 8 bases had no gene match.

In its sample, this clonotype ranks as medium-sized. Possible read error: a much larger clone is one base away. This rearrangement joins TRBV28 to TRBJ2-7; D possibly uses TRBD1 or TRBD2 (5 bases each). Deletions cut 10 bases from V and 4 bases from J, with 17 bases between. This CDR3 spans 13 amino acids. Germline CDR1 and CDR2: MDHEN and SYDVKM. The CDR3 DNA reads TGTGCCACATCTGGGGGTGTGGGGTACGAGCAGTACTTC. It translates to CATSGGVGYEQYF.

V is TRBV2 and J is TRBJ2-3, with D unresolved. Per germline, CDR1 SNHLY and CDR2 FYNNEI. The V and J ends lost 8 bases and 4 bases respectively, with 13 bases between them. This CDR3 contains 13 residues. The CDR3 is CASQQERSDTQYF. Written as DNA, the CDR3 is TGTGCCAGCCAGCAAGAGAGGTCAGATACGCAGTATTTT.

The table lists this clonotype with a few counts. The rearrangement joins TRBV20-1 to TRBJ1-2, with no clear D. CDR1 is DFQATT and CDR2 is SNEGSKA in the germline V gene (reference sequence). The CDR3 spans 13 residues. The chain's CDR3 is CSLNRLTNYGYTF. CDR3 sequence (DNA): TGCAGCCTTAATAGGCTTACTAACTATGGCTACACCTTC.

Ten or more counts support this clonotype. The rearrangement uses TRBV12-3 or TRBV12-4 and TRBJ2-5, with a weak D call TRBD1 (5 bases). The CDR3 contains 15 residues. Trimming stripped 8 bases from V and 5 bases from J, with 21 bases between. The CDR3 loop reads CASLRGDFLGETQYF. CDR3 DNA sequence: TGTGCCAGCCTAAGGGGCGATTTTCTTGGTGAGACCCAGTACTTC.

J is TRBJ1-6 and V is TRBV7-2, with D possibly matching TRBD1 (5 bases). The length of the CDR3 is 16 residues. Trimming took off 3 bases at V and 5 bases at J, with 14 bases between the two ends. Germline CDR1 and CDR2: SGHTA and FQGNSA. CDR3 DNA sequence: TGTGCCAGCAGCTTGGTTCGGGGGGTCAATAATTCACCCCTCCACTTT. The encoded protein is CASSLVRGVNNSPLHF.

The chain is built from TRBV7-3 and TRBJ2-5, with D tentatively TRBD1 or TRBD2 (5 bases each). V dropped 4 bases and J dropped 4 bases, with 16 bases sitting between them. The CDR3 has 15 residues. From germline, CDR1 is SGHTA and CDR2 FQGTGA. The CDR3 is CASSWGFGDSETQYF. CDR3 DNA: TGTGCCAGCAGCTGGGGGTTCGGGGATTCAGAGACCCAGTACTTC. The full variable domain, its missing parts supplied by reference TRBV7-3 and TRBJ2-5, is GAGVSQTPSNKVTEKGKYVELRCDPISGHTALYWYRQSLGQGPEFLIYFQGTGAADDSGLPNDRFFAVRPEGSVSTLKIQRTERGDSAVYLCASSWGFGDSETQYFGPGTRLLVL.

The chain has TRBV10-3 and TRBJ2-2; possibly TRBD1 for D (5 bases). The CDR3 sequence is 13 residues long. Per the germline V gene, CDR1 is ENHRY and CDR2 is SYGVKD. The germline V and J ends were trimmed by 6 bases and 5 bases, with 10 bases remaining between them. The CDR3 spells CAIRATETGELFF. CDR3 sequence (DNA): TGTGCCATCAGAGCGACAGAAACCGGGGAGCTGTTTTTT.

The chain joins TRBV10-3 to TRBJ2-3, with TRBD1 matching 8 bases. This CDR3 has 14 residues. With V trimmed by 6 bases and J by 1 base, 3 bases remained unmatched. Per germline, CDR1 ENHRY and CDR2 SYGVKD. The CDR3 sequence: CAISPGQGTDTQYF. The CDR3 region has the DNA TGTGCCATCAGCCCGGGACAGGGCACAGATACGCAGTATTTT.

The V and J genes are TRBV4-3 and TRBJ2-3; 10 bases are shared with TRBD1. The germline V gene has CDR1 LGHNA and CDR2 YSLEER. V lost 1 base and J lost 2; bases outside the gene matches: 12. The CDR3 extends over 19 amino acids. The CDR3 nucleotides are TGCGCCAGCAGCCAAGGACAGGGGGCGTCTGGGGGGAACACAGATACGCAGTATTTT. This gives the protein CASSQGQGASGGNTDTQYF.

This sequence joins TRBV12-3 or TRBV12-4 and TRBJ2-1; D possibly corresponds to TRBD2 (6 bases). CDR3 length: 14 residues. Deletions cut 3 bases from V and 5 bases from J, with 11 bases between. The CDR3: CASSFGGAHNEQFF. The CDR3 region has the DNA TGTGCCAGCAGTTTCGGCGGGGCCCACAATGAGCAGTTCTTC.

The chain combines TRBV28 with TRBJ2-4, with D tentatively TRBD2 (5 bases). V lost 6 bases and J 13 bases, leaving 16 bases between the germline ends. Germline-derived CDR1 and CDR2 are MDHEN and SYDVKM. This CDR3 has 12 residues. The CDR3 region has the DNA TGTGCCAGCAGCTGGGTGGGGAGAGAGCAGTACTTC. Its protein product is CASSWVGREQYF.

The chain couples TRBV9 to TRBJ2-7; D is possibly TRBD1 or TRBD2 (5 bases each). With 3 bases removed from V and 5 bases from J, the gap between germline ends came to 18 bases. This CDR3 comprises 15 residues. The germline V gene has CDR1 SGDLS and CDR2 YYNGEE. The DNA for the CDR3 is TGTGCCAGCAGCGAGAGAGAGGGGTCTAGAAACGAGCAGTACTTC. Protein product: CASSEREGSRNEQYF.

There are a few counts of this clonotype. This chain links TRBV5-1 with TRBJ2-7; 12 bases map to TRBD1. Germline CDR1 is SGHRS and CDR2 is YFSETQ. The CDR3 runs 16 residues. Losses at the gene ends were 4 bases for V and 4 bases for J; bases not matched to a gene: 9. CDR3 amino acids: CASSPGGTGGLYEQYF. The CDR3 DNA sequence: TGCGCCAGCAGCCCCGGGGGGACAGGGGGCTTGTACGAGCAGTACTTC.

The V gene is TRBV28, the J gene TRBJ2-7; D ambiguous. TRBJ2-5 explains the end of the DNA better; the J call may be wrong. The CDR3 runs 13 residues. Germline V gene data show CDR1 as MDHEN and CDR2 as SYDVKM. CDR3 region: CASTPPRVETQYF. DNA for the CDR3: TGTGCCAGCACCCCCCCCAGAGTAGAGACCCAGTACTTC.

The chain recombines TRBV7-2 with TRBJ2-7; 9 bases are shared with TRBD1. The CDR3 totals 14 residues. V shed 6 bases and J 5 bases; nucleotides not matched to a gene: 8. Germline V gene lookup returns CDR1 SGHTA and CDR2 FQGNSA. Written as DNA, the CDR3 is TGTGCCAGCAGGAACACAGGGGGCAGGGACGAGCAGTACTTC. Protein: CASRNTGGRDEQYF.

In its sample, this clonotype was seen once. The gene calls are TRBV6-4 and TRBJ2-3; a weak D match, TRBD2 (6 bases). This CDR3 contains 14 residues. V was pared by 3 bases and J by 0 bases, with 7 bases between. The germline V gene encodes CDR1 MRHNA and CDR2 SNTAGT. Here the CDR3 DNA reads TGTGCCAGCAGTGAGCTAGCGAGCACAGATACGCAGTATTTT. Encoded protein: CASSELASTDTQYF.

The chain combines TRBV5-1 with TRBJ2-7, with a weak D call TRBD1 (6 bases). The CDR3 has 16 residues. V lost 0 bases and J 3 bases, leaving 16 bases between the germline ends. Germline V lookup: CDR1 SGHRS, CDR2 YFSETQ. The CDR3 region is CASSLGFGTIVYEQYF. CDR3 bases: TGCGCCAGCAGCTTGGGGTTTGGGACAATAGTCTACGAGCAGTACTTC.